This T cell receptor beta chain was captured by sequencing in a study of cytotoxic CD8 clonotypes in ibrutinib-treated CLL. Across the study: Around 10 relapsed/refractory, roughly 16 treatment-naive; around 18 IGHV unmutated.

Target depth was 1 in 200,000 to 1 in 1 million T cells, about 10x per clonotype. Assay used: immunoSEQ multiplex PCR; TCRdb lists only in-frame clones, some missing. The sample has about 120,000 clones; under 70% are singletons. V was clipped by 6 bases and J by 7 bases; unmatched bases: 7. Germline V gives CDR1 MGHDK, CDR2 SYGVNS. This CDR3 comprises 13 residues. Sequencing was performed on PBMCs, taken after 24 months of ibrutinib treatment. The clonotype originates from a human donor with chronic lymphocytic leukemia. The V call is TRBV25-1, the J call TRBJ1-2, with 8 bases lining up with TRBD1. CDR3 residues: CASRGVQGAGYTF. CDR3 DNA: TGTGCCAGCAGAGGAGTGCAGGGGGCTGGCTACACCTTC.